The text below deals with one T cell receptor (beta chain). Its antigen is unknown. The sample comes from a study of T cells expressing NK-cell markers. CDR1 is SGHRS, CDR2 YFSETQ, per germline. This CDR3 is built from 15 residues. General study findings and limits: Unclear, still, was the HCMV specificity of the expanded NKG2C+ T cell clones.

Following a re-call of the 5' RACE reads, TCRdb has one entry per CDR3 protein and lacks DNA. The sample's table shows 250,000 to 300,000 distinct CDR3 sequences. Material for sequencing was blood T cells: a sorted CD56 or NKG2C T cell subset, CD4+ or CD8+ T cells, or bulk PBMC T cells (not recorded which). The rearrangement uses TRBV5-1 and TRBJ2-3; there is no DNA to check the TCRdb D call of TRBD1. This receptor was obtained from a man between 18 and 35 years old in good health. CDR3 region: CASSLTQAPMNTQYF.